The 3 T cell receptor beta chains listed next were all sequenced from one sample in a study of PD-1 blockade in classical Hodgkin lymphoma. Measured with immunoSEQ multiplex PCR; TCRdb has only the in-frame clones, and not every one. The sample lists 100,000 to 120,000 clones; about 92% were seen once. Described time point: cycle 4 day 1 (C4D1), after around six weeks of nivolumab. There was relapse after autologous stem cell transplantation in every patient, and there was variation in brentuximab vedotin exposure. Specimen: peripheral blood mononuclear cells (PBMCs), collected before the fourth cycle of nivolumab. Source of these receptors: a human donor with classical Hodgkin lymphoma.

The chain uses TRBV28 and TRBJ2-3; weak D call: TRBD2 (6 bases). Germline-derived CDR1 and CDR2 are MDHEN and SYDVKM. V was trimmed by 3 bases and J by 2 bases, leaving 12 bases between them. The CDR3 length is 15 residues. CDR3 sequence reads: CASSLGGALTDTQYF. CDR3 nucleotides: TGTGCCAGCAGTTTGGGGGGAGCCCTCACAGATACGCAGTATTTT.

The genes are TRBV7-8 and TRBJ1-1; 7 bases are a match to TRBD1. CDR3 length: 16 residues. The germline CDR1 and CDR2 sequences are SGHVS and FQNEAQ. With 5 bases clipped from V and 0 bases from J, the junction kept 9 bases outside the gene matches. The CDR3 spells CASSASWGQLNTEAFF. In DNA form, the CDR3 reads TGTGCCAGCAGCGCCTCTTGGGGACAGCTGAACACTGAAGCTTTCTTT.

The V gene is TRBV7-2, the J gene TRBJ1-4; 8 positions agree with TRBD1. This CDR3 is 16 amino acids long. Germline CDR1 SGHTA, CDR2 FQGNSA. The V gene end was trimmed by 5 bases and the J gene end by 5 bases; junction bases not matched to a gene: 10. This CDR3 reads CASSAYIQGGNEKLFF. In DNA form, the CDR3 reads TGTGCCAGCAGCGCCTATATACAGGGGGGAAATGAAAAACTGTTTTTT.